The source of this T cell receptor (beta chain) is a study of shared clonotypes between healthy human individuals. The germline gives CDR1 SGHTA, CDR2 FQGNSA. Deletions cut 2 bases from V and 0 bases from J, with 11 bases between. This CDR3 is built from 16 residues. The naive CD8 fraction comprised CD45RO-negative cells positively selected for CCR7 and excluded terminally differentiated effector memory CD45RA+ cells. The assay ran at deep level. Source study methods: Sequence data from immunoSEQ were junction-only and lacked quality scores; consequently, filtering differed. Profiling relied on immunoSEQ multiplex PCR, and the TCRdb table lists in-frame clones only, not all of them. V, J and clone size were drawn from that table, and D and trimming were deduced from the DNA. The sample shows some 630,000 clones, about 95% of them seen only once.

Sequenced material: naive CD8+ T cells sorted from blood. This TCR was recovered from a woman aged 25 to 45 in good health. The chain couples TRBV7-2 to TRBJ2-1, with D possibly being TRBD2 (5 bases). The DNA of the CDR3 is TGTGCCAGCAGCTTACACGGACTGTTCTCCTACAATGAGCAGTTCTTC. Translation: CASSLHGLFSYNEQFF.